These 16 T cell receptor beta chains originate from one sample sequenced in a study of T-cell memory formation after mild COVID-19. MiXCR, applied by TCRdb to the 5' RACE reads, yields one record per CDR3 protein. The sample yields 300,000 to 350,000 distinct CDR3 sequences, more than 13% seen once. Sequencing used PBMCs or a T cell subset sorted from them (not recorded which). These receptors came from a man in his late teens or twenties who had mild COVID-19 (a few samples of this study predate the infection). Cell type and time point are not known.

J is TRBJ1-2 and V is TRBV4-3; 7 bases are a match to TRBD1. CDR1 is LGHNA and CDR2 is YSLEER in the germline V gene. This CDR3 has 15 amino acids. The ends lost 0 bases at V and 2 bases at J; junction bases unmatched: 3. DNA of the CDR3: TGCGCCAGCAGCCAAGACCTGACAGGGAACTATGGCTACACCTTC. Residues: CASSQDLTGNYGYTF.

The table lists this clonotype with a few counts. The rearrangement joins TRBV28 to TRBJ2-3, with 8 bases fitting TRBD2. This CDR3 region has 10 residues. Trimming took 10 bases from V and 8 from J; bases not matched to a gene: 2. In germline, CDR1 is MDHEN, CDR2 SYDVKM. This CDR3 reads CATLAGTQYF. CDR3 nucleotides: TGTGCCACCCTAGCGGGTACGCAGTATTTT.

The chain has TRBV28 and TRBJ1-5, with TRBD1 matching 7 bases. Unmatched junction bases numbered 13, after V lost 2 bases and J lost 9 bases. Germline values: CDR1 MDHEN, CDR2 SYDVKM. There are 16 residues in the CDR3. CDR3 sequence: CASSLRQGAAVRPQHF. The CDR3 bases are TGTGCCAGCAGTTTACGACAGGGTGCAGCAGTCCGGCCCCAGCATTTT.

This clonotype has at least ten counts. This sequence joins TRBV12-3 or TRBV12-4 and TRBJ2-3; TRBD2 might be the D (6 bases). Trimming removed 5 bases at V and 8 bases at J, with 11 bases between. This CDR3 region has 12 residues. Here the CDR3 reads CASSPQRATQYF. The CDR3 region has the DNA TGTGCCAGCAGTCCCCAGCGGGCTACGCAGTATTTT.

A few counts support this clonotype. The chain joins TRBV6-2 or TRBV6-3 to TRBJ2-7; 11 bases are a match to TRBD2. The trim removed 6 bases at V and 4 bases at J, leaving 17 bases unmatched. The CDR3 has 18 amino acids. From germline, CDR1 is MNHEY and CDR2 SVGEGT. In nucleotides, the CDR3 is TGTGCCAGCAGACCTCGGTCCGGGACTAGCGGTGGCAGGTACGAGCAGTACGTC. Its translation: CASRPRSGTSGGRYEQYV.

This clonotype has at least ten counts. CDR3 coding DNA: TGCGCCAGCAGCCAACTCGGAGGGACTAACTATGGCTACACCTTC. Its protein is CASSQLGGTNYGYTF. The chain joins TRBV4-3 to TRBJ1-2; no definite D call. This CDR3 contains 15 residues. Trimming pared 2 bases from V and 0 bases from J, leaving 10 bases between. CDR1 is LGHNA, CDR2 YSLEER, per germline.

Written as DNA, the CDR3 is TGTGCCAGCGCTAGTTATCCTGGGGCCAACGTCCTGACTTTC. Protein product: CASASYPGANVLTF. The chain employs TRBV7-7 and TRBJ2-6; D is uncertain. Trimming took off 8 bases at V and 2 bases at J, with 10 bases between the two ends. This CDR3 contains 14 residues. Germline V CDR1 and CDR2: SSHAT, FNYEAQ (reference sequence).

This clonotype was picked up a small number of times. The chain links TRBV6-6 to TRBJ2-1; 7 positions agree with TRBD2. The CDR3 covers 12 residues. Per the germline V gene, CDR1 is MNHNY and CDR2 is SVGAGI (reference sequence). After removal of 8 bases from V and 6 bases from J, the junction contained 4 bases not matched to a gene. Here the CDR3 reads CASGGGRNEQFF. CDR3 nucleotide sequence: TGTGCCAGCGGGGGGGGTCGCAATGAGCAGTTCTTC.

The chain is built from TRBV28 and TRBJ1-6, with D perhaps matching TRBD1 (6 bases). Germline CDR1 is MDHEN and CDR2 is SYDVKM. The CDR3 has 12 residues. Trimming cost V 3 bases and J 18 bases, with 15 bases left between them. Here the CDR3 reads CASSFSGQGDHF. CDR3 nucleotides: TGTGCCAGCAGTTTTTCGGGACAAGGGGACCACTTT.

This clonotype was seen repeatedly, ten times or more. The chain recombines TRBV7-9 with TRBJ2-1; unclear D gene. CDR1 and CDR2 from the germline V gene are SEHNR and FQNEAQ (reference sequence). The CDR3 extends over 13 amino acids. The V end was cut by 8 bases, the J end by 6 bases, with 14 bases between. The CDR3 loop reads CASSKEVVNEQFF. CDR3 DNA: TGTGCCAGCTCAAAGGAAGTGGTCAATGAGCAGTTCTTC. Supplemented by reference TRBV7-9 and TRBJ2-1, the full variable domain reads DTGVSQNPRHKITKRGQNVTFRCDPISEHNRLYWYRQTLGQGPEFLTYFQNEAQLEKSRLLSDRFSAERPKGSFSTLEIQRTEQGDSAMYLCASSKEVVNEQFFGPGTRLTVL.

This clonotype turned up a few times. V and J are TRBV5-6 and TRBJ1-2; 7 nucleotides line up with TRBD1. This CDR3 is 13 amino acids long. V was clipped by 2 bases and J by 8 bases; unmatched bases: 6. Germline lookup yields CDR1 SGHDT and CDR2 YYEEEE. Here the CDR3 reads CASSLSGTAGYTF. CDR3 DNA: TGTGCCAGCAGCTTAAGTGGGACAGCCGGCTACACCTTC.

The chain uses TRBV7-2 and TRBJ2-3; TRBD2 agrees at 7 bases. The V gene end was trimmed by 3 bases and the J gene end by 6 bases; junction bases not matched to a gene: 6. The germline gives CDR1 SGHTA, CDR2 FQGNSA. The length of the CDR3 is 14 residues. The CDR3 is CASSFLGGRDTQYF. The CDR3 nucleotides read TGTGCCAGCAGCTTTTTGGGGGGGAGGGATACGCAGTATTTT. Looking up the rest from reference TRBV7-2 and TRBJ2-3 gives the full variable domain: GAGVSQSPSNKVTEKGKDVELRCDPISGHTALYWYRQSLGQGLEFLIYFQGNSAPDKSGLPSDRFSAERTGGSVSTLTIQRTQQEDSAVYLCASSFLGGRDTQYFGPGTRLTVL.

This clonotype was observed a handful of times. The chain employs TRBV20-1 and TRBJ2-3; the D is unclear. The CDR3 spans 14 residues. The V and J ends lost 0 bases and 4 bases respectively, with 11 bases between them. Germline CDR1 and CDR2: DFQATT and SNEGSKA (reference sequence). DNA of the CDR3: TGCAGTGCTAGAGATCCCGTCCGGGCAGATACGCAGTATTTT. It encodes CSARDPVRADTQYF.

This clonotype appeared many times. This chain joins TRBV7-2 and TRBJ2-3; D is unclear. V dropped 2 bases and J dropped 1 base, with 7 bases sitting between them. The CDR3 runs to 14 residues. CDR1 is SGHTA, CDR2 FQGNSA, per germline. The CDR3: CASSLSAGTDTQYF. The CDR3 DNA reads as TGTGCCAGCAGCTTATCGGCGGGCACAGATACGCAGTATTTT.

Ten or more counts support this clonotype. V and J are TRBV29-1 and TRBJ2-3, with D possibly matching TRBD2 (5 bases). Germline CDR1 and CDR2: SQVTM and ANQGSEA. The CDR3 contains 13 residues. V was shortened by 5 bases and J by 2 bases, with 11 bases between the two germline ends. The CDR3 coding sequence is TGCAGCGTTTGGGAGAGGGCCACAGATACGCAGTATTTT. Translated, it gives CSVWERATDTQYF.

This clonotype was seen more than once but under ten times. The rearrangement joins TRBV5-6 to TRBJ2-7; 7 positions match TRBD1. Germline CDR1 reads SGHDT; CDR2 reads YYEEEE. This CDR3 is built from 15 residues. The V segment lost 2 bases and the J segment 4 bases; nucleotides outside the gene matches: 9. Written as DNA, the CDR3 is TGTGCCAGCAGCTTAAGCGGACAGGCCGCGTACGAGCAGTACTTC. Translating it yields CASSLSGQAAYEQYF.